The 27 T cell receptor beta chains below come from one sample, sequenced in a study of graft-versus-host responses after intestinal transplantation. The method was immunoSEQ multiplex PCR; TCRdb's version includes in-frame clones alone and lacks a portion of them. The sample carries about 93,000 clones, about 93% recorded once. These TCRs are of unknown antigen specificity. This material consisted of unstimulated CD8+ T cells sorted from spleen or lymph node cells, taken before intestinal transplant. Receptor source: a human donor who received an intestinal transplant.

CDR3 DNA: TGTGCCTGGAGTATTAGCGGCCCCACAGATACGCAGTATTTT. Translated, it gives CAWSISGPTDTQYF. The gene calls are TRBV30 and TRBJ2-3; weak D call: TRBD2 (6 bases). The CDR3 is 14 residues long. Germline V gene data show CDR1 as GTSNPN and CDR2 as SVGIG (reference sequence). The V end was cut by 2 bases, the J end by 2 bases, with 11 bases between.

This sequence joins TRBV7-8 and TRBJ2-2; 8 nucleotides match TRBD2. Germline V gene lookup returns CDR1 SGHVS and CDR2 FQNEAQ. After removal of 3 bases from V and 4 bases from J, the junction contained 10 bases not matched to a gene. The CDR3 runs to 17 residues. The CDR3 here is CASSFRGPLAATGELFF. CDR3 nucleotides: TGTGCCAGCAGCTTTCGCGGACCACTAGCGGCCACCGGGGAGCTGTTTTTT.

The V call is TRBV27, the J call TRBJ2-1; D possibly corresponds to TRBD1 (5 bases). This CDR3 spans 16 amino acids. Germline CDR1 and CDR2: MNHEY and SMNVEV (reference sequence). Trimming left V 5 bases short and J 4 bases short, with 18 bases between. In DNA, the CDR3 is TGTGCCAGCAGTCTCAAGGGGTTGGGATATTACAATGAGCAGTTCTTC. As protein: CASSLKGLGYYNEQFF.

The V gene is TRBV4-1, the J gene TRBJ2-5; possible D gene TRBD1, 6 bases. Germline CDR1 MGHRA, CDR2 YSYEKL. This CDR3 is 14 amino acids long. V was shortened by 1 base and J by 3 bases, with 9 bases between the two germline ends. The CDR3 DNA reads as TGCGCCAGCAGCCAAGTGGGGGCTGAAGAGACCCAGTACTTC. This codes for CASSQVGAEETQYF.

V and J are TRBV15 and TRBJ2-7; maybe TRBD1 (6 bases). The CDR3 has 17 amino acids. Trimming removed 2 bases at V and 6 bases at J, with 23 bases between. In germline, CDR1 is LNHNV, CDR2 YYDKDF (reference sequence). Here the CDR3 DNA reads TGTGCCACCAGCAGAACTATAATTACCCCAGGGGTTGTCGAGCAGTACTTC. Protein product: CATSRTIITPGVVEQYF.

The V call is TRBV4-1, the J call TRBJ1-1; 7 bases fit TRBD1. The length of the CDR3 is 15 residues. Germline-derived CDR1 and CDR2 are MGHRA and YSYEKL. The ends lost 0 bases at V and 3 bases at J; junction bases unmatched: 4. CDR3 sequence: CASSQDDREDTEAFF. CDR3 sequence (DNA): TGCGCCAGCAGCCAAGATGACAGGGAGGACACTGAAGCTTTCTTT.

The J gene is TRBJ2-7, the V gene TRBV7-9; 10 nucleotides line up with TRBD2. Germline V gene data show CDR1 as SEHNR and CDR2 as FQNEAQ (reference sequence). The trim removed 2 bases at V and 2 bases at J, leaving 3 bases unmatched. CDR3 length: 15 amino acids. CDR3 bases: TGTGCCAGCAGCTTACCTAGCGGGGGCACCTACGAGCAGTACTTC. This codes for CASSLPSGGTYEQYF. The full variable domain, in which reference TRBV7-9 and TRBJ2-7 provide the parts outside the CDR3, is DTGVSQNPRHKITKRGQNVTFRCDPISEHNRLYWYRQTLGQGPEFLTYFQNEAQLEKSRLLSDRFSAERPKGSFSTLEIQRTEQGDSAMYLCASSLPSGGTYEQYFGPGTRLTVT.

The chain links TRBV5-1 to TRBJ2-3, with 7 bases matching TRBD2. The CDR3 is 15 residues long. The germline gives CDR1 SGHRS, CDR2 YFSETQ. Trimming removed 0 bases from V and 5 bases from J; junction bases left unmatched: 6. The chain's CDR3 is CASSLVGGGGDTQYF. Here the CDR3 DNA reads TGCGCCAGCAGCTTGGTGGGCGGGGGAGGAGATACGCAGTATTTT.

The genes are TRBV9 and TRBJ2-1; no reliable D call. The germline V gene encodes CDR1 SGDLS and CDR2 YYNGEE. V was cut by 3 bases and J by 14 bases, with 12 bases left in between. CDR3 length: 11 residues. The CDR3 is CASSEKDREFF. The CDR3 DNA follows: TGTGCCAGCAGCGAAAAAGACCGGGAGTTCTTC.

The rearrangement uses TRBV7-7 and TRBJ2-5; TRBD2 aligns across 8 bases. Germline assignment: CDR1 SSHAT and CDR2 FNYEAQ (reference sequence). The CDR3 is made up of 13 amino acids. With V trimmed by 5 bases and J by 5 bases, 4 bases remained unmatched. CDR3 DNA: TGTGCCAGCAGCCGGGGGGGTTGGGAGACCCAGTACTTC. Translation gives CASSRGGWETQYF.

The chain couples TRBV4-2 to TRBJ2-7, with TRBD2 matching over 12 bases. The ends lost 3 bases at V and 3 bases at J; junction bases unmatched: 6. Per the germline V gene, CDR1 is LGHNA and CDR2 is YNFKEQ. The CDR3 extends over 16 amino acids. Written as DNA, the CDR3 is TGTGCCAGCAGCCAGGAACTAGCGGGAGGTGACTACGAGCAGTACTTC. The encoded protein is CASSQELAGGDYEQYF.

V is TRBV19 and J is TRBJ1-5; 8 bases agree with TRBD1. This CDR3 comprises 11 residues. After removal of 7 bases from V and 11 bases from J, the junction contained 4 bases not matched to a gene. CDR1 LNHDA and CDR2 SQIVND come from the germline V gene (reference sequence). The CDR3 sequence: CASTGQGAQHF. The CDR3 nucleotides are TGTGCCAGTACTGGACAGGGCGCCCAGCATTTT.

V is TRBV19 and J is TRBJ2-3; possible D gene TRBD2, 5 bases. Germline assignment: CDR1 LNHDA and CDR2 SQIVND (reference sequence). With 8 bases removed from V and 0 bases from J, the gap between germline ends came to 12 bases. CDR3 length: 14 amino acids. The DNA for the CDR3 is TGTGCCAGTGGACTGCCTTATAGCACAGATACGCAGTATTTT. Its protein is CASGLPYSTDTQYF.

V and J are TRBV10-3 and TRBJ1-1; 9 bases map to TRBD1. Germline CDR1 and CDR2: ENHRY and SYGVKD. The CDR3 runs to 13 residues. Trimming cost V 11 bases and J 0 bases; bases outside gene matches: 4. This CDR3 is CAVQGALNTEAFF. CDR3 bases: TGTGCCGTACAGGGGGCGCTGAACACTGAAGCTTTCTTT.

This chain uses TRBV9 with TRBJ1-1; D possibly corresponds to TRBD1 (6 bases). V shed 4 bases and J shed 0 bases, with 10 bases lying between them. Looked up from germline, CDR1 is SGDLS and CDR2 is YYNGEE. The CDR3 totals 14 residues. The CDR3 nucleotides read TGTGCCAGCAGCCGGGGGGACATGAACACTGAAGCTTTCTTT. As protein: CASSRGDMNTEAFF. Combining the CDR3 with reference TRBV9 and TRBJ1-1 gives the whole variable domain DSGVTQTPKHLITATGQRVTLRCSPRSGDLSVYWYQQSLDQGLQFLIQYYNGEERAKGNILERFSAQQFPDLHSELNLSSLELGDSALYFCASSRGDMNTEAFFGQGTRLTVV.

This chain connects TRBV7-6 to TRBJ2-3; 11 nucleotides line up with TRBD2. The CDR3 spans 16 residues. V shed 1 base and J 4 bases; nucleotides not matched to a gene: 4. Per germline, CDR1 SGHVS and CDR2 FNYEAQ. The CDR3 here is CASSLGLAGPSDTQYF. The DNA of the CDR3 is TGTGCCAGCAGCTTAGGACTAGCGGGACCATCAGATACGCAGTATTTT.

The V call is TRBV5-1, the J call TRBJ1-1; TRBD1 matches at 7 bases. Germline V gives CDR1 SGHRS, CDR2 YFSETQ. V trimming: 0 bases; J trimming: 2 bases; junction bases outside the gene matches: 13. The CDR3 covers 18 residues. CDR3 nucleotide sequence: TGCGCCAGCAGCTTGGATTCCCCGGGACAGACCTTTAACACTGAAGCTTTCTTT. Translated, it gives CASSLDSPGQTFNTEAFF.

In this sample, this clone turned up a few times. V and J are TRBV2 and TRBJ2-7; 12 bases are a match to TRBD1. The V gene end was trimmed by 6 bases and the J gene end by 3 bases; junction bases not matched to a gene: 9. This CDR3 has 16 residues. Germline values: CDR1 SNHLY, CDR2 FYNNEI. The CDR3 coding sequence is TGTGCCAGCAGCGGGGACAGGGGGCGTACTAACTACGAGCAGTACTTC. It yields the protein CASSGDRGRTNYEQYF. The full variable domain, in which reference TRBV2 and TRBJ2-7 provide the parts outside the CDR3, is EPEVTQTPSHQVTQMGQEVILRCVPISNHLYFYWYRQILGQKVEFLVSFYNNEISEKSEIFDDQFSVERPDGSNFTLKIRSTKLEDSAMYFCASSGDRGRTNYEQYFGPGTRLTVT.

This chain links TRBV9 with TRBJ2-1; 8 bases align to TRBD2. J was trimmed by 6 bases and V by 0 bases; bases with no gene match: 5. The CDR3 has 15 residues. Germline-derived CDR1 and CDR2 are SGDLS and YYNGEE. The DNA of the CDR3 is TGTGCCAGCAGCGTAGGTGACGGGGGGGCCAATGAGCAGTTCTTC. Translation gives CASSVGDGGANEQFF.

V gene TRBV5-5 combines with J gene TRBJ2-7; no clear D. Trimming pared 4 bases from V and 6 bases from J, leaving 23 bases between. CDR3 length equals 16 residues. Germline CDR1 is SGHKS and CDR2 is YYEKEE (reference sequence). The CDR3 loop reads CASSPAPDLASPEQYF. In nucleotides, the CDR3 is TGTGCCAGCAGCCCTGCCCCTGATCTGGCCTCGCCCGAGCAGTACTTC.

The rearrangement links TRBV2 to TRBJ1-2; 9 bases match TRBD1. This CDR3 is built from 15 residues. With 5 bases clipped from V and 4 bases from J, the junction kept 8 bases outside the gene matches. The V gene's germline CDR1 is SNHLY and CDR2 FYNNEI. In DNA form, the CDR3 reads TGTGCCAGCAGTAGGGACAGGGAGTATGGCTATGGCTACACCTTC. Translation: CASSRDREYGYGYTF.

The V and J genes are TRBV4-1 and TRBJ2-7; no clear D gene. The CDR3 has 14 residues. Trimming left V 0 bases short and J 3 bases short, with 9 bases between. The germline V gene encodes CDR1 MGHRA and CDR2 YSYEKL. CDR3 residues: CASSQDLSGYEQYF. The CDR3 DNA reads TGCGCCAGCAGCCAAGATCTGTCCGGCTACGAGCAGTACTTC.

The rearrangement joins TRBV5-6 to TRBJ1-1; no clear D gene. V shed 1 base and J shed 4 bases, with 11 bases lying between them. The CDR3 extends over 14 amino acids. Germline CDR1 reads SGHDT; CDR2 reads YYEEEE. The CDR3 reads CASSLSQSLTEAFF. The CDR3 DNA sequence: TGTGCCAGCAGCTTGAGTCAAAGCCTCACTGAAGCTTTCTTT.

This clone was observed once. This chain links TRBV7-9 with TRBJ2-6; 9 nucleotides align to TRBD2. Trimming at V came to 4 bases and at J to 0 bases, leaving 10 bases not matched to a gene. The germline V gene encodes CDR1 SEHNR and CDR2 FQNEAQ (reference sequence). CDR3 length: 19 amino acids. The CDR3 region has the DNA TGTGCCAGCAGCTACCCTTTGCGGGAGGGTAGCTCTGGGGCCAACGTCCTGACTTTC. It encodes CASSYPLREGSSGANVLTF.

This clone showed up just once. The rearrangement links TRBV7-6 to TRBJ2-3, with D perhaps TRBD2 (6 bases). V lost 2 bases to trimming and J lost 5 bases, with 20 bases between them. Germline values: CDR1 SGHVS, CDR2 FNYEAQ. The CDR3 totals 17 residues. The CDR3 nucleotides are TGTGCCAGCAGCTTACTTACGGGACTCACCCAGGGAGATACGCAGTATTTT. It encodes CASSLLTGLTQGDTQYF.

The CDR3 protein is CASSLWTDRQETQYF. The CDR3 DNA sequence: TGTGCCAGCAGCTTATGGACAGACAGACAAGAGACCCAGTACTTC. This sequence joins TRBV7-2 and TRBJ2-5; tentatively, D is TRBD1 (6 bases). Between the trimmed V and J ends, which lost 2 bases and 2 bases, there was a span of 12 bases. This CDR3 spans 15 amino acids. Per the germline V gene, CDR1 is SGHTA and CDR2 is FQGNSA.

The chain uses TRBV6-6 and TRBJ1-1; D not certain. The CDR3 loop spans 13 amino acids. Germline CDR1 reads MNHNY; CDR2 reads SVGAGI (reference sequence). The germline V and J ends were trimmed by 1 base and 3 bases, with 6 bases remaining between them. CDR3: CASSYYRDTEAFF. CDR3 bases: TGTGCCAGCAGTTACTATCGGGACACTGAAGCTTTCTTT.